This T cell receptor (beta chain) was sequenced for a study of blood T cell repertoires in COVID-19. Looking at the study overall: Samples of COVID-19 (acute and convalescent) were obtained from the United States, Italy and Spain. From T cells, B-cell-depleted T cells, or PBMCs came the material, which was cDNA or gDNA.

Cohort assignment relied on participant-reported clinical history. Original analysis: Researchers report that nucleated cell counts were estimated from reference gene primer amplification. TCRdb keeps only in-frame clones here, not all; method: immunoSEQ multiplex PCR. V and J calls and clone size are as listed in that table; D and trimming were resolved from the DNA. Of approximately 230,000 clones in the sample, around four fifths were seen once. The CDR3 has 13 residues. Trimming removed 8 bases from V and 2 bases from J, with 10 bases in between. Germline V gene sequence: CDR1 MNHEY, CDR2 SVGAGI. This clone has only one observation.

The chain carries TRBV6-5 and TRBJ1-3; D remains unclear. Sequencing was performed on PBMCs or T cells enriched from blood (not recorded which). The clonotype originates from a man aged 40-49 years who had recovered from COVID-19. The CDR3 DNA is TGTGCCAGCCGCGACTTTCCTGGAAACACCATATATTTT. It translates to CASRDFPGNTIYF.